A single T cell receptor (beta chain) is shown here with its context. This clonotype was detected only a few times. It lacks a known antigen. It has no much larger one-base neighbor in the sample; base qualities were not kept. The germline V gene gives CDR1 as SGHRS and CDR2 as YFSETQ. The CDR3 goes from the cysteine to the phenylalanine over 16 residues. Only the CDR3 DNA stays, 48 bases, in frame from base 1. The germline V end is reduced by 2 bases and the J end by 5 bases; junction bases left unmatched: 10. The data stem from a study of early T cells in non-severe SARS-CoV-2 infection (dated by TCRdb to about 2021). About the investigation overall: TCR sequencing used bulk RNA from unsorted whole blood, so alpha and beta chains could not be paired.

Library generation was performed with 5' RACE. The data were produced on a NextSeq 500. In the TCR library protocol, unique molecular identifiers were attached to individual cDNA molecules to correct for PCR bias and sequencing error. Both TCR alpha and beta chains were sequenced, and tight co-correlation was observed between alpha and beta sequence abundances in each sample. On the authors' methods: V gene, J gene and CDR3 annotation of TCR sequences was performed with Decombinator V4. Expanded TCRs were defined as changing significantly between any two time points under a Poisson model with p below 0.0001. TCR abundances were normalised to the total number of TCRs sequenced per sample and were expressed as counts per million. MAIT TCRs were defined by TRAV1-2 paired with TRAJ12, TRAJ20 or TRAJ33, and iNKT TCRs by TRAV10 paired with TRAJ18. VDJdb, accessed 1 November 2021, was searched for CMV, EBV and SARS-CoV-2 annotated TCRs, excluding TCRs annotated for multiple antigens. Clones were called with MiXCR by TCRdb after fastp trimmed the public reads at Q25, and only in-frame beta chains were retained. Here each entry gathers all rows of one CDR3 protein and keeps the most common genes and DNA. TCRdb assigned the V and J calls; the authors' analysis was not used. For this sample there are tens of thousands of distinct CDR3 sequences; 13% appear just once. The top ten clones comprise 10% of the sample.

A case-control design nested within a healthcare worker cohort in London, UK, was used, with weekly nasopharyngeal swab PCR tests and blood sampling performed. Healthcare workers were recruited between 23 and 31 March 2020, during the week of the UK lockdown, and were followed weekly for up to roughly 15 weeks. Study-level results and caveats: VDJdb matching was skewed toward anti-spike CD8 responses, so virus-specific expansions were likely underestimated and private and CD4 specificities were missed.

Sequencing used whole blood. The sequence was collected from an adult who was a healthcare worker with PCR-confirmed SARS-CoV-2 infection or an uninfected control (not recorded which). The chain is assembled from TRBV5-1 and TRBJ2-1; 7 bases in the junction line up with TRBD2. The encoded CDR3 is CASSFSGLGTDNEQFF. Here is the DNA: TGCGCCAGCAGCTTTTCCGGACTAGGAACTGACAATGAGCAGTTCTTC. The CDR3 plus the reference TRBV5-1 and TRBJ2-1 genes for the other parts give the full variable domain: KAGVTQTPRYLIKTRGQQVTLSCSPISGHRSVSWYQQTPGQGLQFLFEYFSETQRNKGNFPGRFSGRQFSNSRSEMNVSTLELGDSALYLCASSFSGLGTDNEQFFGPGTRLTVL.